These T cell receptor beta chains were read from a single sample in a study of CD8 T cell repertoires and HIV-1 epitope variants. These receptors' antigens are unknown. Generated by immunoSEQ multiplex PCR, the TCRdb table keeps only in-frame clones and is missing some. This table holds approximately 5,400 clones, over 50% found once. Sequencing used cultured CD8+ T cells derived from PBMCs. The receptors come from a male donor with HIV. Both conserved end residues are part of each CDR3. A D gene is named only where the DNA matches it firmly. Not all rows give a size; the values are once, few, many and, for expanded clones, a class.

>TRBV4-1|.|.|TRBJ1-1
CASSAGDGSETEAFF
TGCGCCAGCAGCGCCGGAGATGGGTCTGAAACTGAAGCTTTCTTT
>TRBV19|TRBD2|few|TRBJ2-1
CASSMAGVWMDNEQFF
TGTGCCAGTAGTATGGCGGGGGTTTGGATGGACAATGAGCAGTTCTTC
>TRBV5-1|TRBD1|.|TRBJ1-2
CASSSEGQGLYGYTF
TGCGCCAGCAGCTCCGAGGGACAGGGACTTTATGGCTACACCTTC
>TRBV27|TRBD1|.|TRBJ2-2
CASSSGQPINTGELFF
TGTGCCAGCAGTTCGGGACAGCCCATCAACACCGGGGAGCTGTTTTTT
>TRBV28|.|.|TRBJ2-7
CASSLEAGDSYEQYF
TGTGCCAGCAGCCTCGAAGCAGGGGATTCCTACGAGCAGTACTTC
>TRBV27|.|.|TRBJ1-1
CASSLTGGDTEAFF
TGTGCCAGCAGTTTAACGGGTGGGGACACTGAAGCTTTCTTT
>TRBV27|TRBD1|.|TRBJ1-2
CASSSSGGYGYTF
TGTGCCAGCAGTTCCTCAGGGGGATATGGCTACACCTTC
>TRBV11-1|.|.|TRBJ1-1
CASSLFPGMANTEAFF
TGTGCCAGCAGCTTATTTCCAGGGATGGCGAACACTGAAGCTTTCTTT
>TRBV19|.|few|TRBJ1-3
CASSLDGDSGNTIYF
TGTGCCAGTAGCCTCGACGGCGACTCTGGAAACACCATATATTTT
>TRBV28|.|.|TRBJ1-1
CASSSVMVGGEKVTEAFF
TGTGCCAGCAGTTCAGTTATGGTGGGGGGCGAAAAGGTCACTGAAGCTTTCTTT
>TRBV7-2|TRBD1|.|TRBJ2-7
CASSLVIQGHSSYEQYF
TGTGCCAGCAGCTTAGTCATACAGGGGCACAGCTCCTACGAGCAGTACTTC
>TRBV9|.|.|TRBJ2-2
CASSVGTDTGELFF
TGTGCCAGCAGCGTAGGGACAGACACCGGGGAGCTGTTTTTT
>TRBV7-2|.|.|TRBJ2-3
CASLIAGTDTQYF
TGTGCCAGCCTCATAGCGGGCACAGATACGCAGTATTTT